The 6 T cell receptor beta chains reported below all come from one sample, sequenced in a study of blood T cell repertoires in COVID-19. Some clones are missing from TCRdb's copy, which holds only in-frame ones; the method was immunoSEQ multiplex PCR. The table records about 150,000 clones, roughly nine tenths of them present only once. Material for sequencing was peripheral blood. These receptors were collected from a woman in her 70s with acute or convalescent COVID-19.

This chain links TRBV5-8 with TRBJ2-7; D is undetermined. This CDR3 is 16 amino acids long. V shed 4 bases and J shed 3 bases, with 20 bases lying between them. The germline V gene encodes CDR1 SGHTS and CDR2 YDEGEE. The CDR3 region has the DNA TGTGCCAGCAGCCTGCACAGTCCCCTCTCTCTCTACGAGCAGTACTTC. Protein sequence: CASSLHSPLSLYEQYF.

There are a few counts of this clone. The chain is built from TRBV6-2 or TRBV6-3 and TRBJ2-1, with 9 bases that match TRBD2. Germline CDR1 and CDR2: MNHEY and SVGEGT. Trimming took 6 bases from V and 5 from J; bases not matched to a gene: 20. The CDR3 is 19 residues long. The CDR3 reads CASSRIGGYAGGPNNEQFF. The CDR3 DNA reads as TGTGCCAGCAGCCGAATTGGGGGGTACGCGGGAGGGCCGAACAATGAGCAGTTCTTC.

The chain carries TRBV6-1 and TRBJ1-2, with TRBD1 identical over 12 bases. This CDR3 spans 16 amino acids. J was trimmed by 7 bases and V by 4 bases; bases with no gene match: 10. Germline CDR1 MNHNS, CDR2 SASEGT. CDR3 nucleotide sequence: TGTGCCAGCAGTGCAAGAGAGTGGGGACAGGGGGCTGGCTACACCTTC. Protein: CASSAREWGQGAGYTF.

This sequence joins TRBV6-5 and TRBJ1-1, with D uncertain. Per germline, CDR1 MNHEY and CDR2 SVGAGI. Trimming took off 5 bases at V and 10 bases at J, with 14 bases between the two ends. This CDR3 contains 12 residues. The CDR3 bases are TGTGCCAGCAGTCTCGTTGGAGAAGGAGCTTTCTTT. This translates into CASSLVGEGAFF.

This clone was detected only a few times. The genes are TRBV7-6 and TRBJ1-6; 8 bases map to TRBD1. Germline trimming cut 5 bases from V and 5 bases from J; bases unmatched to any gene: 5. This CDR3 contains 15 residues. Germline CDR1 is SGHVS and CDR2 is FNYEAQ. CDR3 coding DNA: TGTGCCAGCAGCCCAAGGACAGGGAATAATTCACCCCTCCACTTT. Translating it yields CASSPRTGNNSPLHF.

The chain joins TRBV30 to TRBJ2-1, with 7 nucleotides matching TRBD2. This CDR3 has 13 amino acids. The ends lost 4 bases at V and 7 bases at J; junction bases unmatched: 7. CDR1 and CDR2 from the germline V gene are GTSNPN and SVGIG (reference sequence). The CDR3 DNA reads TGTGCCTGGAATGGGGCGCGGGAGAATGAGCAGTTCTTC. It translates to CAWNGARENEQFF.